The rows below give T cell receptor beta chains drawn from one sample of a study of blood T cell repertoires in COVID-19. Assay: immunoSEQ multiplex PCR; the TCRdb copy retains only in-frame clones and omits some. The sample includes about 14,000 clones, roughly 93% of them seen just once. Input material: peripheral blood. The source is a human donor in a cohort sampled during active COVID-19. Each CDR3 is given with its conserved first and last residue. The D gene is left open where the match is weak. Clone sizes are given selectively: once, few, many, or a class where the clone is expanded.

J	size	D	V	DNA	CDR3
TRBJ2-5	-	-	TRBV6-5	TGTGCCAGCAACGGACCACCACTAGGGCAAGAGACCCAGTACTTC	CASNGPPLGQETQYF
TRBJ1-1	-	-	TRBV30	TGTGCCTGGAAACAGGGCCTGAACACTGAAGCTTTCTTT	CAWKQGLNTEAFF
TRBJ1-5	-	TRBD1	TRBV10-3	TGTGCCATCAGTGAGGTAGGGGACAGTCAGCCCCAGCATTTT	CAISEVGDSQPQHF
TRBJ2-4	-	TRBD2	TRBV7-8	TGTGCCAGCAGCTTATATCGCCGGGGGGGAAACATTCAGTACTTC	CASSLYRRGGNIQYF
TRBJ2-3	-	TRBD2	TRBV28	TGTGCCAGCACATCGGGAGGACCATTTAGCACAGATACGCAGTATTTT	CASTSGGPFSTDTQYF
TRBJ2-7	-	-	TRBV21-1	TGTGCCAGCAGCAAACCGGACAGGGGTACATCCTACGAGCAGTACTTC	CASSKPDRGTSYEQYF
TRBJ1-1	-	-	TRBV23-1	TGCGCCAGCGGGCCACGGACAATTCAGAACACTGAAGCTTTCTTT	CASGPRTIQNTEAFF
TRBJ1-2	-	-	TRBV28	TGTGCCAGCAGTAGGGACCGCGGGGCCCTATCTGGCTACACCTTC	CASSRDRGALSGYTF
TRBJ1-2	-	TRBD1	TRBV12-3/TRBV12-4	TGTGCCAGCAGTCTGACAGGGGGCGATGGCTACACCTTC	CASSLTGGDGYTF
TRBJ2-3	-	TRBD2	TRBV5-4	TGTGCCAGCAGCCGGACTAGCGGATCACCCACAGATACGCAGTATTTT	CASSRTSGSPTDTQYF
TRBJ1-4	few	-	TRBV10-1	TGCGCCAGCAGCCCCGACAGGACCGCTAGTGAAAAACTGTTTTTT	CASSPDRTASEKLFF
TRBJ1-5	-	TRBD1	TRBV5-1	TGCGCCAGCAGCTTGGGGGGACAGGGGGCTCAGCCCCAGCATTTT	CASSLGGQGAQPQHF
TRBJ1-2	-	TRBD1	TRBV7-2	TGTGCCAGCAGCCCCCATCCGGACAGGGTAACGCCTTATGGCTACACCTTC	CASSPHPDRVTPYGYTF
TRBJ2-5	-	-	TRBV6-5	TGTGCCAGCAGTCGGGCGGGAAAAGAGACCCAGTACTTC	CASSRAGKETQYF
TRBJ1-4	-	TRBD1	TRBV9	TGTGCCAGCAGCGTAGCCGACAGGGGGCGTCGTAATGAAAAACTGTTTTTT	CASSVADRGRRNEKLFF
TRBJ2-1	-	-	TRBV5-1	TGCGCCAGCAGCCCCGGGGTTATTAATGAGCAGTTCTTC	CASSPGVINEQFF
TRBJ2-5	-	-	TRBV6-5	TGTGCCAGCAGTTCCCCGGGGAGAGAGACCCAGTACTTC	CASSSPGRETQYF
TRBJ2-3	-	-	TRBV9	TGTGCCAGCAGCGTAGGGCAGGGACATGTGGATACGCAGTATTTT	CASSVGQGHVDTQYF
TRBJ2-3	-	TRBD2	TRBV3-1/TRBV3-2	TGTGCCAGCAGCCAAGATAAGAGCGGGAGTATGGCAGATACGCAGTATTTT	CASSQDKSGSMADTQYF
TRBJ1-2	-	-	TRBV19	TGTGCCAGTAGTGGGTCTACGCTGGGGGAGGCCTATGGCTACACCTTC	CASSGSTLGEAYGYTF
TRBJ1-5	few	-	TRBV6-6	TGTGCCAGCAGTTACTCGGCAGGGGTGCAGCCCCAGCATTTT	CASSYSAGVQPQHF
TRBJ2-2	-	-	TRBV5-1	TGCGCCAGCAGCGAGGGGGAATTGGCAGGCACCGGGGAGCTGTTTTTT	CASSEGELAGTGELFF